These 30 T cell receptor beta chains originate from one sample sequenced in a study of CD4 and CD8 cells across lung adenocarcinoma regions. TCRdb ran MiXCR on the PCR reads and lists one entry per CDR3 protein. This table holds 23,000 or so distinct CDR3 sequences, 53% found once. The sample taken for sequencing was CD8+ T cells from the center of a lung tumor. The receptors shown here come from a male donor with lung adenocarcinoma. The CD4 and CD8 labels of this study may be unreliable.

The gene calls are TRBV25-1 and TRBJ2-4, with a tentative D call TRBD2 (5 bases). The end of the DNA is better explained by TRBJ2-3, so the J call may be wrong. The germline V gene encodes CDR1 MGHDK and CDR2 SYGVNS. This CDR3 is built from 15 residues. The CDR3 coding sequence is TGTGCCAGCAGGGGGAGTGCGGGCCCCATTGGTATTCAGTATTTT. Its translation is CASRGSAGPIGIQYF.

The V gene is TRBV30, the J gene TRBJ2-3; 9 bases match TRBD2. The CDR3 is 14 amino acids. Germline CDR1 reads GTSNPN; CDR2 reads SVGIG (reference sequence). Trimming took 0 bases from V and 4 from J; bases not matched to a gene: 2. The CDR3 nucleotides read TGTGCCTGGAGTGTAGCGGGAGGTTCAGATACGCAGTATTTT. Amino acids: CAWSVAGGSDTQYF.

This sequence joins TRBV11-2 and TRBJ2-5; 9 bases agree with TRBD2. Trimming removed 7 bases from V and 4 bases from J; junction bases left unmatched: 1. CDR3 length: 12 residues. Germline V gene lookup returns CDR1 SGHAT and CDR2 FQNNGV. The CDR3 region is CASTLAGETQYF. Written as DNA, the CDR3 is TGTGCCAGCACACTAGCGGGAGAGACCCAGTACTTC.

The CDR3 coding sequence is TGCAGCGTTGACGTCCACACAGATACGCAGTATTTT. Protein sequence: CSVDVHTDTQYF. The rearrangement links TRBV29-1 to TRBJ2-3; no clear D gene. V lost 3 bases and J 2 bases, leaving 6 bases between the germline ends. This CDR3 is built from 12 residues. Germline values: CDR1 SQVTM, CDR2 ANQGSEA.

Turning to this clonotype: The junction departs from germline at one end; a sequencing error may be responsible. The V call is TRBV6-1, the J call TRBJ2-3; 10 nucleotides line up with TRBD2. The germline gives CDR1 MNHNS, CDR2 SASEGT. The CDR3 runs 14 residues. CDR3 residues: CAGSGGGEQDTQYF. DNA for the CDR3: TGTGCGGGCAGCGGGGGGGGTGAGCAAGATACCCAGTATTTC.

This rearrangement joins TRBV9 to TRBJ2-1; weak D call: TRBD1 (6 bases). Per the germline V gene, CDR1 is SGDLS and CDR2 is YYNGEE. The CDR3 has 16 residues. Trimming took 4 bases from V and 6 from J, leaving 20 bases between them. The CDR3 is CASSLTGTPPINEQFF. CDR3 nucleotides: TGTGCCAGCAGCTTAACCGGGACACCTCCTATCAATGAGCAGTTCTTC.

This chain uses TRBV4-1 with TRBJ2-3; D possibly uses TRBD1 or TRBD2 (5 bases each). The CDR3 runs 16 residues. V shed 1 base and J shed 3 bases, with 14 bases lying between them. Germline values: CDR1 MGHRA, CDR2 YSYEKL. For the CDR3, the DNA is TGCGCCAGCAGCCAAGCTCAGGGAGCGGCTACAGATACGCAGTATTTT. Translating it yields CASSQAQGAATDTQYF.

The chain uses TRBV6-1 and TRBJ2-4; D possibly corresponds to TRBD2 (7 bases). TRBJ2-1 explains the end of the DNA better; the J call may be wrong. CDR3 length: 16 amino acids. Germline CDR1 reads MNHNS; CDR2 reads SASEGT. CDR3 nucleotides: TGTGCCAGCGCGGATGGGGGGGGCCGTGACAAAGACACCCAGTTCTTC. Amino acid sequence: CASADGGGRDKDTQFF.

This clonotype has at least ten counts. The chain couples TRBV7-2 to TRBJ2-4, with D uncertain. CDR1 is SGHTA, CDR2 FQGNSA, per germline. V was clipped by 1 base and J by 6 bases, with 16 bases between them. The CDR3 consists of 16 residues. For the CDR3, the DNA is TGTGCCAGCAGCTTAGTTGGATTACCCAGAGGAAACATTCAGTACTTC. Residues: CASSLVGLPRGNIQYF.

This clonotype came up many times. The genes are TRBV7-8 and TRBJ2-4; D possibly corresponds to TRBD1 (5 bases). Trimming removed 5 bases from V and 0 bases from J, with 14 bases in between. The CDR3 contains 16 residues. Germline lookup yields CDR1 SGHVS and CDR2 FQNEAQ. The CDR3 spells CASSPNRQLAKNIQYF. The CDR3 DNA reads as TGTGCCAGCAGCCCAAACCGACAGCTAGCCAAAAACATTCAGTACTTC.

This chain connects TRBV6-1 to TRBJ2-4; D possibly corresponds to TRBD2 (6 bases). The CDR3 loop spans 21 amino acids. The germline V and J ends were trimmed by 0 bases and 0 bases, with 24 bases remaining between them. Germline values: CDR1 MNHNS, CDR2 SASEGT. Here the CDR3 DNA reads TGTGCCAGCAGTGAAGCGCTCGCCGGGGGAGGCGGGTTCCGAGCCAAAAACATTCAGTACTTC. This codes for CASSEALAGGGGFRAKNIQYF.

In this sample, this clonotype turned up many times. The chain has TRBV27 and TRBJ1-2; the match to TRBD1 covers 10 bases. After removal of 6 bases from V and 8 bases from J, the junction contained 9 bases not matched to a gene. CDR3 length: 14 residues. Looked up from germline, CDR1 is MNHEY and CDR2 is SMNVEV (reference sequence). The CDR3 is CASSQRQGAGGYTF. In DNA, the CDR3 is TGTGCCAGCAGCCAGAGACAGGGGGCGGGAGGCTACACCTTC.

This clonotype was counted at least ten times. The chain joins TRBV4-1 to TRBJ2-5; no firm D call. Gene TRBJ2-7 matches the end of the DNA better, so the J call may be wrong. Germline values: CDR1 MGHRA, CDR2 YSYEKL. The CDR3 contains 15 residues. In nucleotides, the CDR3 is TGCGCCAGCAGCGCCCCCTGGGCGGCTATATACGAGCAGTACTTC. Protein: CASSAPWAAIYEQYF.

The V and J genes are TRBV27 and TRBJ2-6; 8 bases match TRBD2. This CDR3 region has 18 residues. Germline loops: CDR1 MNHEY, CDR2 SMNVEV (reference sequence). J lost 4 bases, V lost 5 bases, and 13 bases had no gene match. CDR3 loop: CASSRLEAGVSGANVLTF. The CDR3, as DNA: TGTGCCAGCAGTAGGCTCGAAGCGGGAGTGTCCGGGGCCAACGTCCTGACTTTC.

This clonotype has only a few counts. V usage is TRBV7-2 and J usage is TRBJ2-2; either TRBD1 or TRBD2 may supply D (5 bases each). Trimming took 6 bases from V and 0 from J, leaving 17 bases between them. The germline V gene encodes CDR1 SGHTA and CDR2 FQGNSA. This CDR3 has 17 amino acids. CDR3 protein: CASSLSSGTANTGELFF. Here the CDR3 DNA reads TGTGCCAGCAGTTTAAGCTCCGGGACGGCGAACACCGGGGAGCTGTTTTTT. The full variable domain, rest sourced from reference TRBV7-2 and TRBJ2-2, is GAGVSQSPSNKVTEKGKDVELRCDPISGHTALYWYRQSLGQGLEFLIYFQGNSAPDKSGLPSDRFSAERTGGSVSTLTIQRTQQEDSAVYLCASSLSSGTANTGELFFGEGSRLTVL.

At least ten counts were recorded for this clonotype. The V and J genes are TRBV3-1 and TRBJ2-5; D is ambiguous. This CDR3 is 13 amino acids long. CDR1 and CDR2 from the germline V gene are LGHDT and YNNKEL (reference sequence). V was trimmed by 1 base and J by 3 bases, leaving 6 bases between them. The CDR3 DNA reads TGTGCCAGCAGCCAAGGCCGGAAAGAGACCCAGTACTTC. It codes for CASSQGRKETQYF.

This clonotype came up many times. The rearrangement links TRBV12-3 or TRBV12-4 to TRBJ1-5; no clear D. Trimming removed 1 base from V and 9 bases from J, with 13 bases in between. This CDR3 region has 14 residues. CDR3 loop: CASSLGQGGGPQHF. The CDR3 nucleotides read TGTGCCAGCAGTTTAGGACAAGGCGGCGGGCCCCAGCATTTT.

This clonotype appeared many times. CDR3 loop: CAWTEMSSPLHF. The CDR3 DNA is TGTGCCTGGACCGAGATGTCTTCACCCCTCCACTTT. The chain joins TRBV30 to TRBJ1-6; no reliable D call. The CDR3 spans 12 residues. Germline CDR1 reads GTSNPN; CDR2 reads SVGIG (reference sequence). Trimming removed 4 bases from V and 9 bases from J, with 10 bases in between.

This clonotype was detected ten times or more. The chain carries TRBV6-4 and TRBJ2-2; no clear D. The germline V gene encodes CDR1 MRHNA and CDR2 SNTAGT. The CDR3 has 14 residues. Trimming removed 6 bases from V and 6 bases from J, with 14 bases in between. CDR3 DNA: TGTGCCAGCAGCCGAGAACTCCTCGCCGGGGAGCTGTTTTTT. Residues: CASSRELLAGELFF.

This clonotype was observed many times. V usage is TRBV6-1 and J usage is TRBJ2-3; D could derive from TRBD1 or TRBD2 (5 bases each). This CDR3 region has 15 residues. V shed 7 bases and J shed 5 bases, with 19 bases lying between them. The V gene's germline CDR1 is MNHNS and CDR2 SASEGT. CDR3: CASTPGLWGLDTQYF. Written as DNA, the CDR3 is TGTGCCAGCACCCCCGGTCTGTGGGGGTTAGATACGCAGTATTTT.

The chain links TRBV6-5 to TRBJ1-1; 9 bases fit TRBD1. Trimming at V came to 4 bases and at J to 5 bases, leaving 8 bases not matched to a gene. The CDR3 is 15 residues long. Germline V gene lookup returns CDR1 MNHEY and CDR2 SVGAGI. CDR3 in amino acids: CASSLATGGYTEAFF. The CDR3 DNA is TGTGCCAGCAGTTTGGCGACAGGGGGATATACTGAAGCTTTCTTT.

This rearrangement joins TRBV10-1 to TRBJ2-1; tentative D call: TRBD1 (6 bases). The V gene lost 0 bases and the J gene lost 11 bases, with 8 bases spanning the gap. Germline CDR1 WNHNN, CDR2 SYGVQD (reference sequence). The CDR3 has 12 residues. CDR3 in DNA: TGCGCCAGCAGTGAGTCGAGGGGGAAGCAGTTCTTC. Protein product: CASSESRGKQFF.

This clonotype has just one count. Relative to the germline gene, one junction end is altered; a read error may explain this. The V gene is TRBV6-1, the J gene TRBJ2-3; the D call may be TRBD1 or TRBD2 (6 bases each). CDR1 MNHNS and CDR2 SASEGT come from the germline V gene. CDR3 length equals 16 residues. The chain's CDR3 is CASTGAGGGDRDTQYF. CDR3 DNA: TGTGCCAGCACGGGAGCCGGGGGCGGGGATCGGGATACCCAGTATTTT.

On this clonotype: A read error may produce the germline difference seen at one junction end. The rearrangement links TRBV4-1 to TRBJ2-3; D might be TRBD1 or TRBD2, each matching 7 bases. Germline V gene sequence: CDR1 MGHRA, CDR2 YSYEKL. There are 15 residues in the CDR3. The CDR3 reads CARGQGGGGTDTQYF. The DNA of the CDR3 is TGCGCCAGGGGCCAAGGGGGCGGGGGCACAGATACGCAGTATTTC.

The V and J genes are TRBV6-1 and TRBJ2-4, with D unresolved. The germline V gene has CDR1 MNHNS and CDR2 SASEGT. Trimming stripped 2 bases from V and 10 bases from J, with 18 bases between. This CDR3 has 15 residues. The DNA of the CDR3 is TGTGCCAGCAGTGAATCAGGCGGCCGCACAGATATTCAGTACTTC. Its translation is CASSESGGRTDIQYF.

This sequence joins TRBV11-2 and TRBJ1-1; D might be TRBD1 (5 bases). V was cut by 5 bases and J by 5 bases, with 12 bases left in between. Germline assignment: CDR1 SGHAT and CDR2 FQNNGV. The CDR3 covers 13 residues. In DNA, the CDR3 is TGTGCCAGCAGCCCCGGGGGGGGGACTGAAGCTTTCTTT. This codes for CASSPGGGTEAFF. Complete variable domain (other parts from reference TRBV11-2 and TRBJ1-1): EAGVAQSPRYKIIEKRQSVAFWCNPISGHATLYWYQQILGQGPKLLIQFQNNGVVDDSQLPKDRFSAERLKGVDSTLKIQPAKLEDSAVYLCASSPGGGTEAFFGQGTRLTVV.

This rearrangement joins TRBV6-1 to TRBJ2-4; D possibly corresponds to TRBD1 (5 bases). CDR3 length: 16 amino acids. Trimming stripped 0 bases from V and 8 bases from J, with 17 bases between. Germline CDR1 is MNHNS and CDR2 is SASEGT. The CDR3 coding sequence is TGTGCCAGCAGTGAAGCGGGGCTGTGGGCCGAAGACATTCAGTACTTC. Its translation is CASSEAGLWAEDIQYF.

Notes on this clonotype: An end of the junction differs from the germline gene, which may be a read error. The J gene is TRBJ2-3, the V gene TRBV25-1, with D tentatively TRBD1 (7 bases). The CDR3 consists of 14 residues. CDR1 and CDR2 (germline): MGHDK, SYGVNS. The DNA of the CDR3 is TGCCCCGTCAGGGGGACGGGAGCCAAAAACACGCAGTATTTT. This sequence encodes CPVRGTGAKNTQYF.

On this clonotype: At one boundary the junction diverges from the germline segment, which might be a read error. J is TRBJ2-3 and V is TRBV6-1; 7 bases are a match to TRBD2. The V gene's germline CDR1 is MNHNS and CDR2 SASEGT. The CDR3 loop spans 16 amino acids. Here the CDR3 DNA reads TGTGCCAGCGGTGGAGCCGGGAGCGGGGTTGAGGATACCCAGTATTTT. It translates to CASGGAGSGVEDTQYF.

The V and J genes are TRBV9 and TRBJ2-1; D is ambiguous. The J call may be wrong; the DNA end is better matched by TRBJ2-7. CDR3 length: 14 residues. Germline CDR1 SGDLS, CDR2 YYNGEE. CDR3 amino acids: CASSYSPNPYEQYF. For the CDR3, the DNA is TGTGCCAGCAGCTATTCCCCCAACCCCTACGAGCAGTACTTC.